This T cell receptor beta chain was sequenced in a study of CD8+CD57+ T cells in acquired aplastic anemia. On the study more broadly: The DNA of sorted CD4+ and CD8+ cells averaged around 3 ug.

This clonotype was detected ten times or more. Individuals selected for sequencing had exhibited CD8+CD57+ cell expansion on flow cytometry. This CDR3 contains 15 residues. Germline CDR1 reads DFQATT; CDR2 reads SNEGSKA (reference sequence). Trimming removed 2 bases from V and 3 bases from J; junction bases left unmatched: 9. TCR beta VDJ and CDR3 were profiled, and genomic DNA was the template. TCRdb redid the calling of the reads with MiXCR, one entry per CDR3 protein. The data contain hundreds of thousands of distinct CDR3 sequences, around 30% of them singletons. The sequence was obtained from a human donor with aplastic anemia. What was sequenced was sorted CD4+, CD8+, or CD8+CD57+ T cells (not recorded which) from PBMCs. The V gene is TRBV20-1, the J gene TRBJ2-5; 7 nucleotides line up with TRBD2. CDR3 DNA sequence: TGCAGTGCTAGATTAGCGGGTGAAAACGAAGAGACCCAGTACTTC. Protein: CSARLAGENEETQYF.